A single sample is the source of the 19 T cell receptor beta chains below, sequenced in a study of T cell changes during pregnancy in multiple sclerosis. Measured with immunoSEQ multiplex PCR; TCRdb has only the in-frame clones, and not every one. In the table there are approximately 40,000 clones, around 89% of which are singletons. The material sequenced was CD4+ T cells from peripheral blood mononuclear cells, taken in the second trimester of pregnancy. The receptors shown here come from a female donor with multiple sclerosis, enrolled in a pregnancy study.

This clone was counted only a few times. The rearrangement links TRBV2 to TRBJ1-5, with D possibly TRBD1 on 5 matching bases. Per the germline V gene, CDR1 is SNHLY and CDR2 is FYNNEI. The V and J ends lost 6 bases and 3 bases respectively, with 12 bases between them. The CDR3 has 14 amino acids. CDR3 nucleotides: TGTGCCAGCAGGGCTGGACACACCAATCAGCCCCAGCATTTT. Translating gives CASRAGHTNQPQHF.

J is TRBJ2-3 and V is TRBV7-9; 12 bases fit TRBD2. In germline, CDR1 is SEHNR, CDR2 FQNEAQ (reference sequence). The CDR3 consists of 16 residues. The junction had 6 bases not matched to a gene; V was cut back by 4 bases and J by 4 bases. CDR3 residues: CASSSRLAGVPDTQYF. The CDR3, as DNA: TGTGCCAGCAGCTCCCGACTAGCGGGAGTTCCAGATACGCAGTATTTT.

The V and J genes are TRBV5-1 and TRBJ1-5, with 11 bases aligning to TRBD1. There are 14 residues in the CDR3. The J segment lost 5 bases and the V segment lost 4 bases, leaving 2 bases of the junction unmatched. Germline V gives CDR1 SGHRS, CDR2 YFSETQ. DNA of the CDR3: TGCGCCAGCAGCGTGGGACAGGGGGATCAGCCCCAGCATTTT. It specifies CASSVGQGDQPQHF.

V usage is TRBV28 and J usage is TRBJ2-4, with 7 positions matching TRBD1. Germline V lookup: CDR1 MDHEN, CDR2 SYDVKM. With 6 bases clipped from V and 3 bases from J, the junction kept 5 bases outside the gene matches. This CDR3 region has 14 residues. Written as DNA, the CDR3 is TGTGCCAGCAGAAAGACAGGGCACAAAAACATTCAGTACTTC. As protein: CASRKTGHKNIQYF. The full variable domain, rest sourced from reference TRBV28 and TRBJ2-4, is DVKVTQSSRYLVKRTGEKVFLECVQDMDHENMFWYRQDPGLGLRLIYFSYDVKMKEKGDIPEGYSVSREKKERFSLILESASTNQTSMYLCASRKTGHKNIQYFGAGTRLSVL.

The chain links TRBV29-1 to TRBJ1-2; TRBD1 aligns across 8 bases. The CDR3 length is 13 residues. The V and J ends lost 0 bases and 8 bases, in that order; junction bases with no gene match: 5. The germline V gene encodes CDR1 SQVTM and CDR2 ANQGSEA. CDR3 in amino acids: CSVEDQGASGYTF. The CDR3 bases are TGCAGCGTTGAAGATCAGGGGGCGTCCGGCTACACCTTC.

J is TRBJ1-4 and V is TRBV5-1; D gene unclear. The length of the CDR3 is 16 residues. The germline V and J ends were trimmed by 2 bases and 0 bases, with 11 bases remaining between them. Germline V gene sequence: CDR1 SGHRS, CDR2 YFSETQ. CDR3 coding DNA: TGCGCCAGCAGCTTAGGTGGACTGGCAACTAATGAAAAACTGTTTTTT. The encoded protein is CASSLGGLATNEKLFF.

The chain is built from TRBV18 and TRBJ1-1, with D possibly TRBD1 on 6 matching bases. The ends were cut back, 3 bases at V and 3 bases at J, with 8 bases in the middle. The CDR3 consists of 13 residues. Germline CDR1 reads KGHSH; CDR2 reads LQKENI. CDR3 sequence: CASSPGQYTEAFF. DNA of the CDR3: TGTGCCAGCTCACCTGGACAGTACACTGAAGCTTTCTTT. The whole variable domain, filled in from reference TRBV18 and TRBJ1-1, reads NAGVMQNPRHLVRRRGQEARLRCSPMKGHSHVYWYRQLPEEGLKFMVYLQKENIIDESGMPKERFSAEFPKEGPSILRIQQVVRGDSAAYFCASSPGQYTEAFFGQGTRLTVV.

The chain is built from TRBV2 and TRBJ1-4; D perhaps matches TRBD1 (6 bases). CDR3 length equals 13 residues. In germline, CDR1 is SNHLY, CDR2 FYNNEI. Trimming shortened V by 8 bases and J by 6 bases, and 13 bases separated the two germline ends. The CDR3 spells CASLRGGDEKLFF. Here the CDR3 DNA reads TGTGCCAGCCTCAGGGGAGGGGATGAAAAACTGTTTTTT.

The chain combines TRBV30 with TRBJ2-1, with TRBD1 as a possible D gene (5 bases). The V end lost 0 bases, the J end lost 10 bases, and 16 bases lay between the germline ends. This CDR3 has 14 residues. The germline gives CDR1 GTSNPN, CDR2 SVGIG (reference sequence). DNA for the CDR3: TGTGCCTGGAGTGTCCCGCGGATGCAGGGCGAGCAGTTCTTC. Translated, it gives CAWSVPRMQGEQFF.

The chain carries TRBV7-6 and TRBJ1-1, with 7 bases that match TRBD1. Losses at the gene ends were 2 bases for V and 1 base for J; bases not matched to a gene: 7. This CDR3 is 16 amino acids long. Per the germline V gene, CDR1 is SGHVS and CDR2 is FNYEAQ. In DNA, the CDR3 is TGTGCCAGCAGCTTACTTCCAGGGGGAGCGAACACTGAAGCTTTCTTT. This translates into CASSLLPGGANTEAFF.

The V and J genes are TRBV15 and TRBJ2-7, with 10 positions matching TRBD1. V was clipped by 9 bases and J by 5 bases; unmatched bases: 13. The CDR3 sequence is 15 residues long. Looked up from germline, CDR1 is LNHNV and CDR2 is YYDKDF (reference sequence). CDR3: CATGRFGTGVNEQYF. The CDR3 region has the DNA TGTGCCACAGGGCGGTTTGGGACAGGGGTCAACGAGCAGTACTTC.

The chain employs TRBV15 and TRBJ2-7; TRBD1 might be the D (6 bases). The germline V gene has CDR1 LNHNV and CDR2 YYDKDF (reference sequence). V lost 1 base and J 4 bases, leaving 20 bases between the germline ends. This CDR3 contains 17 residues. The CDR3 region has the DNA TGTGCCACCAGCAGAGTCCAACTGGGGGACATCTTTTACGAGCAGTACTTC. Protein sequence: CATSRVQLGDIFYEQYF.

As regards this clone: The junction shows a germline mismatch at one end, possibly a read error. The chain is built from TRBV7-7 and TRBJ2-2; D not certain. In germline, CDR1 is SSHAT, CDR2 FNYEAQ (reference sequence). The CDR3 totals 14 residues. DNA of the CDR3: TGTGCTAGCAGCTTAATACTAAACACCGGGGAGCTGTTTTTT. Its translation: CASSLILNTGELFF. Based on the CDR3 plus reference TRBV7-7 and TRBJ2-2, the full variable domain is GAGVSQSPRYKVTKRGQDVTLRCDPISSHATLYWYQQALGQGPEFLTYFNYEAQPDKSGLPSDRFSAERPEGSISTLTIQRTEQRDSAMYRCASSLILNTGELFFGEGSRLTVL.

The V call is TRBV28, the J call TRBJ2-7; 9 bases align to TRBD1. The CDR3 extends over 16 amino acids. With 3 bases clipped from V and 4 bases from J, the junction kept 10 bases outside the gene matches. The V gene's germline CDR1 is MDHEN and CDR2 SYDVKM. The CDR3 spells CASSFSPGQGSYEQYF. In DNA, the CDR3 is TGTGCCAGCAGTTTCTCCCCGGGACAGGGTAGTTACGAGCAGTACTTC.

The sample holds a few counts of this clone. The chain couples TRBV5-1 to TRBJ1-2; 7 bases align to TRBD1. Germline lookup yields CDR1 SGHRS and CDR2 YFSETQ. The junction had 7 bases not matched to a gene; V was cut back by 2 bases and J by 3 bases. The length of the CDR3 is 15 residues. The CDR3 DNA is TGCGCCAGCAGCTTAGACAGGGATTTGGACTATGGCTACACCTTC. This translates into CASSLDRDLDYGYTF.

J is TRBJ2-1 and V is TRBV4-3, with 15 bases lining up with TRBD2. The germline V gene has CDR1 LGHNA and CDR2 YSLEER. The V gene end was trimmed by 3 bases and the J gene end by 6 bases; junction bases not matched to a gene: 6. The CDR3 length is 17 residues. The CDR3 is CASSQGGTSGRSNEQFF. The CDR3 DNA follows: TGCGCCAGCAGCCAGGGCGGGACTAGCGGGAGGAGCAATGAGCAGTTCTTC.

In DNA form, the CDR3 reads TGTGCCAGCAGTCAGGGGAGAGGAGAGACCCAGTACTTC. Protein product: CASSQGRGETQYF. The chain is built from TRBV28 and TRBJ2-5, with D perhaps matching TRBD1 (6 bases). The CDR3 is 13 residues long. Deletions cut 5 bases from V and 4 bases from J, with 11 bases between. Germline-derived CDR1 and CDR2 are MDHEN and SYDVKM.

This clone is medium-sized. The rearrangement links TRBV6-5 to TRBJ2-7; 8 bases map to TRBD2. The V gene's germline CDR1 is MNHEY and CDR2 SVGAGI. The CDR3 totals 14 residues. V lost 5 bases to trimming and J lost 5 bases; unmatched junction nucleotides: 8. The CDR3 loop reads CASSISGSGNEQYF. CDR3 coding DNA: TGTGCCAGCAGTATCAGCGGGAGCGGGAACGAGCAGTACTTC.

The gene calls are TRBV28 and TRBJ1-1; D is perhaps TRBD1 (5 bases). V was clipped by 4 bases and J by 8 bases, with 14 bases between them. The CDR3 has 13 residues. Germline values: CDR1 MDHEN, CDR2 SYDVKM. CDR3 protein: CASSWGALMEAFF. CDR3 nucleotide sequence: TGTGCCAGCAGTTGGGGCGCGCTCATGGAAGCTTTCTTT.